These 31 T cell receptor beta chains share one sample of origin, sequenced in a study of CD8 T cells in ankylosing spondylitis. From the 5' RACE reads, TCRdb called clonotypes with MiXCR, one entry per CDR3 protein. The sample has approximately 250,000 distinct CDR3 sequences; under 8.5% are singletons. Sequencing was done on a sample of blood, either unsorted or a sorted T cell fraction (not recorded which). These receptors all stem from a female donor with ankylosing spondylitis or in good health (not recorded which).

The sample holds many counts of this clonotype. V and J are TRBV20-1 and TRBJ1-5; D remains unclear. Germline assignment: CDR1 DFQATT and CDR2 SNEGSKA (reference sequence). V was trimmed by 0 bases and J by 0 bases, leaving 12 bases between them. CDR3 size: 16 residues. The CDR3 DNA reads as TGCAGTGCTAGAGATTCCGCCTTCGGTAGCAATCAGCCCCAGCATTTT. Its translation: CSARDSAFGSNQPQHF.

This clonotype was seen repeatedly, ten times or more. CDR3 in DNA: TGCAGTGCAGTGGGGGTAGCCAAAAACATTCAGTACTTC. Translation gives CSAVGVAKNIQYF. The chain carries TRBV20-1 and TRBJ2-4; D tentatively reads TRBD1 or TRBD2 (5 bases each). CDR1 is DFQATT and CDR2 is SNEGSKA in the germline V gene (reference sequence). Deletions cut 6 bases from V and 0 bases from J, with 9 bases between. This CDR3 is built from 13 residues.

This clonotype has a count of ten or more. J is TRBJ2-3 and V is TRBV5-5, with TRBD2 matching 7 bases. V dropped 4 bases and J dropped 6; count of bases not matched to a gene: 8. Germline V gene sequence: CDR1 SGHKS, CDR2 YYEKEE (reference sequence). The CDR3 has 14 amino acids. CDR3 nucleotides: TGTGCCAGCAGCCCGCTAGCGGCCGGGGATACGCAGTATTTT. Its translation is CASSPLAAGDTQYF.

This clonotype came up many times. The chain is built from TRBV6-2 or TRBV6-3 and TRBJ2-3, with a weak D call TRBD2 (6 bases). CDR3 size: 15 residues. V lost 5 bases, J lost 6 bases, and 18 bases lay in between. Germline CDR1 is MNHEY and CDR2 is SVGEGT. CDR3 sequence: CASSTPGAPGDTQYF. As DNA, the CDR3 is TGTGCCAGCAGTACCCCGGGAGCCCCCGGGGATACGCAGTATTTT.

This clonotype turned up a few times. The chain recombines TRBV29-1 with TRBJ2-7; TRBD2 is a possible D gene (5 bases). The CDR3 runs 14 residues. Per the germline V gene, CDR1 is SQVTM and CDR2 is ANQGSEA. V lost 6 bases and J 4 bases, leaving 19 bases between the germline ends. This CDR3 reads CSVGFRTGVYEQYF. DNA of the CDR3: TGCAGCGTAGGTTTTCGGACTGGCGTATACGAGCAGTACTTC.

Only a few counts were recorded for this clonotype. The chain joins TRBV29-1 to TRBJ1-1, with D unresolved. Germline lookup yields CDR1 SQVTM and CDR2 ANQGSEA. This CDR3 comprises 13 residues. Trimming took 4 bases from V and 1 from J, leaving 10 bases between them. The CDR3 DNA reads as TGCAGCGTTGTGGGATGGTGGAACACTGAAGCTTTCTTT. Amino acids: CSVVGWWNTEAFF.

This clonotype was recorded many times. The chain is built from TRBV7-2 and TRBJ2-7; TRBD1 matches at 7 bases. With V trimmed by 3 bases and J by 6 bases, 2 bases remained unmatched. This CDR3 is 12 amino acids long. CDR1 and CDR2 from the germline V gene are SGHTA and FQGNSA. The CDR3 sequence is CASSFYRGEQYF. In DNA form, the CDR3 reads TGTGCCAGCAGCTTCTACAGGGGCGAGCAGTACTTC.

This chain joins TRBV7-2 and TRBJ2-3, with no clear D. This CDR3 comprises 16 residues. Trimming took off 7 bases at V and 1 base at J, with 18 bases between the two ends. From germline, CDR1 is SGHTA and CDR2 FQGNSA. The CDR3 sequence is CASTRHGRDRTDTQYF. CDR3 sequence (DNA): TGTGCCAGCACCAGACACGGACGAGACCGCACAGATACGCAGTATTTT.

This clonotype showed up many times. The chain uses TRBV15 and TRBJ2-7; D remains ambiguous. V was cut by 0 bases and J by 6 bases, with 9 bases left in between. CDR3 size: 13 residues. Looked up from germline, CDR1 is LNHNV and CDR2 is YYDKDF (reference sequence). The CDR3 sequence is CATSRDLTLEQYF. CDR3 nucleotide sequence: TGTGCCACCAGCAGAGATTTGACTCTCGAGCAGTACTTC.

This clonotype was detected ten times or more. This rearrangement joins TRBV5-6 to TRBJ2-1; weak D call: TRBD2 (6 bases). Germline lookup yields CDR1 SGHDT and CDR2 YYEEEE. This CDR3 is 16 amino acids long. Trimming removed 4 bases at V and 0 bases at J, with 14 bases between. CDR3 residues: CASSMKRASSYNEQFF. CDR3 DNA: TGTGCCAGCAGCATGAAGCGGGCCAGCTCCTACAATGAGCAGTTCTTC.

The V and J genes are TRBV7-9 and TRBJ2-1, with a tentative D call TRBD2 (6 bases). The CDR3 contains 15 residues. Germline loops: CDR1 SEHNR, CDR2 FQNEAQ (reference sequence). The V gene lost 6 bases and the J gene lost 0 bases, with 12 bases spanning the gap. The CDR3 coding sequence is TGTGCCAGCAGGGCCGGGGGTCGCTCCTACAATGAGCAGTTCTTC. This encodes CASRAGGRSYNEQFF.

This clonotype was seen ten or more times. CDR3 loop: CASSEALTGVSIQYF. The CDR3 DNA sequence: TGTGCCAGCAGTGAAGCGCTGACAGGGGTTAGCATTCAGTACTTC. This chain links TRBV6-1 with TRBJ2-4, with 8 bases matching TRBD1. V lost 0 bases and J lost 9; bases outside the gene matches: 7. Germline V gives CDR1 MNHNS, CDR2 SASEGT. The CDR3 runs to 15 residues.

This clonotype was found many times. The chain uses TRBV9 and TRBJ2-3, with D possibly matching TRBD1 (5 bases). The CDR3 covers 15 residues. Trimming removed 4 bases from V and 6 bases from J, with 18 bases in between. Germline V gene lookup returns CDR1 SGDLS and CDR2 YYNGEE. CDR3 in DNA: TGTGCCAGCAGCCCGGCCACAGGAAAAGGCGATACGCAGTATTTT. Protein product: CASSPATGKGDTQYF.

The V and J genes are TRBV6-1 and TRBJ1-3; D is perhaps TRBD1 (5 bases). CDR1 and CDR2 from the germline V gene are MNHNS and SASEGT. Trimming shortened V by 10 bases and J by 4 bases, and 17 bases separated the two germline ends. The CDR3 totals 14 residues. The CDR3 nucleotides read TGTGCCACCAGGCGGGGGGACTCCGGAAACACCATATATTTT. Its protein is CATRRGDSGNTIYF.

Ten or more counts support this clonotype. The chain is built from TRBV29-1 and TRBJ2-1; TRBD2 agrees at 7 bases. The CDR3 runs to 16 residues. V shed 7 bases, J shed 2 bases, and the junction held 14 bases outside the gene matches. Germline V gene sequence: CDR1 SQVTM, CDR2 ANQGSEA. CDR3 amino acids: CSAYMLAGSAYNEQFF. CDR3 nucleotides: TGCAGCGCCTACATGTTAGCGGGTTCTGCCTACAATGAGCAGTTCTTC.

In its sample, this clonotype was seen many times. V is TRBV12-3 or TRBV12-4 and J is TRBJ1-5; D might be TRBD1 (5 bases). CDR3 length: 14 residues. V was pared by 2 bases and J by 12 bases, with 17 bases between. Here the CDR3 reads CASSLSVQGAHQHF. The DNA of the CDR3 is TGTGCCAGCAGTTTATCGGTCCAGGGCGCTCACCAGCATTTT.

This clonotype was counted many times. The chain joins TRBV6-2 or TRBV6-3 to TRBJ1-1; 7 nucleotides agree with TRBD1. V shed 7 bases and J 4 bases; nucleotides not matched to a gene: 9. CDR1 and CDR2 (germline): MNHEY, SVGEGT. This CDR3 region has 14 residues. CDR3 in amino acids: CASTLGRQGTEAFF. The CDR3 DNA sequence: TGTGCCAGCACCCTGGGCCGACAGGGCACTGAAGCTTTCTTT.

This rearrangement joins TRBV12-3 or TRBV12-4 to TRBJ2-5; a weak D match, TRBD1 (6 bases). The CDR3 loop spans 15 amino acids. Trimming pared 4 bases from V and 5 bases from J, leaving 17 bases between. CDR3: CASSSDSVALETQYF. The CDR3 DNA is TGTGCCAGCAGTTCGGACAGTGTGGCTCTCGAGACCCAGTACTTC.

This clonotype has more than one count but fewer than ten. The rearrangement joins TRBV7-2 to TRBJ1-5; D may be TRBD1 (5 bases). Germline CDR1 reads SGHTA; CDR2 reads FQGNSA. The CDR3 has 14 amino acids. V gave up 0 bases and J gave up 7 bases, with 10 bases separating them. The CDR3 loop reads CASSLAGGGQPQHF. DNA for the CDR3: TGTGCCAGCAGCTTAGCGGGGGGTGGGCAGCCCCAGCATTTT.

Many counts were recorded for this clonotype. This chain connects TRBV5-1 to TRBJ1-1; no clear D. Germline loops: CDR1 SGHRS, CDR2 YFSETQ. The CDR3 totals 13 residues. Trimming left V 0 bases short and J 5 bases short, with 8 bases between. The CDR3 loop is CASSLGPRTEAFF. The DNA of the CDR3 is TGCGCCAGCAGCTTGGGGCCGAGAACTGAAGCTTTCTTT.

This clonotype was recorded many times. The chain is built from TRBV29-1 and TRBJ2-7; 7 bases are shared with TRBD2. V was clipped by 3 bases and J by 2 bases; unmatched bases: 16. This CDR3 has 17 residues. Germline V gene lookup returns CDR1 SQVTM and CDR2 ANQGSEA. CDR3 coding DNA: TGCAGCGTTGATGGTGGGAAAAGCGGGAACAATCCCTACGAGCAGTACTTC. Residues: CSVDGGKSGNNPYEQYF.

This clonotype came up many times. The chain employs TRBV29-1 and TRBJ2-3, with TRBD2 identical over 13 bases. The germline gives CDR1 SQVTM, CDR2 ANQGSEA. Trimming cost V 4 bases and J 8 bases; bases outside gene matches: 6. The CDR3 covers 14 residues. CDR3 sequence: CSVVTSGRALTQYF. CDR3 sequence (DNA): TGCAGCGTTGTCACTAGCGGGAGGGCCCTTACGCAGTATTTT.

In the case of this clonotype: A much bigger clone sits one base away, suggesting this may be a read error. The J gene is TRBJ1-5, the V gene TRBV18, with D perhaps matching TRBD1 (5 bases). From germline, CDR1 is KGHSH and CDR2 LQKENI. There are 15 residues in the CDR3. CDR3 DNA: TGTGCCAGCTCAGCGACAGACCCTAGCAATCGGCCCCAGCATTTT. Its translation: CASSATDPSNRPQHF.

This clonotype was found many times. The J gene is TRBJ1-5, the V gene TRBV19; 8 bases line up with TRBD1. V trimming: 7 bases; J trimming: 5 bases; junction bases outside the gene matches: 7. There are 14 residues in the CDR3. CDR1 and CDR2 (germline): LNHDA, SQIVND (reference sequence). Here the CDR3 DNA reads TGTGCCAGTAACCTCCAGGGGGCAGATCAGCCCCAGCATTTT. Protein product: CASNLQGADQPQHF.

The CDR3 region has the DNA TGTGCCAGCAGCCCCGACATTTACAATGAGCAGTTCTTC. This encodes CASSPDIYNEQFF. The genes are TRBV5-4 and TRBJ2-1; D not resolved. V lost 4 bases to trimming and J lost 4 bases, with 9 bases between them. CDR1 and CDR2 from the germline V gene are SGHNT and YYREEE (reference sequence). The CDR3 totals 13 residues.

This clonotype was found many times. CDR3 residues: CAITPGRANTEAFF. In nucleotides, the CDR3 is TGTGCCATCACCCCAGGACGGGCGAACACTGAAGCTTTCTTT. The chain is built from TRBV10-3 and TRBJ1-1; D is unresolved. The V gene's germline CDR1 is ENHRY and CDR2 SYGVKD. This CDR3 comprises 14 residues. Trimming shortened V by 7 bases and J by 1 base, and 13 bases separated the two germline ends.

This clonotype was observed many times. V is TRBV6-2 or TRBV6-3 and J is TRBJ2-3; D uncertain. Trimming pared 6 bases from V and 6 bases from J, leaving 13 bases between. Germline V gives CDR1 MNHEY, CDR2 SVGEGT. CDR3 length: 13 amino acids. This chain's CDR3 is CASSNPTPDTQYF. CDR3 coding DNA: TGTGCCAGCAGCAATCCCACTCCTGATACGCAGTATTTT.

V is TRBV7-6 and J is TRBJ1-2; D gene uncertain. Trimming pared 5 bases from V and 1 base from J, leaving 8 bases between. Germline V gene data show CDR1 as SGHVS and CDR2 as FNYEAQ. The CDR3 is 13 amino acids. The CDR3 DNA is TGTGCCAGCAGCCTAAGTTTTAACTATGGCTACACCTTC. Translating it yields CASSLSFNYGYTF. Full variable domain (remainder filled in from reference TRBV7-6 and TRBJ1-2): GAGVSQSPRYKVTKRGQDVALRCDPISGHVSLYWYRQALGQGPEFLTYFNYEAQQDKSGLPNDRFSAERPEGSISTLTIQRTEQRDSAMYRCASSLSFNYGYTFGSGTRLTVV.

The chain couples TRBV3-1 to TRBJ1-6; perhaps TRBD1 as D (6 bases). The CDR3 has 14 residues. V dropped 7 bases and J dropped 7 bases, with 14 bases sitting between them. Germline values: CDR1 LGHDT, CDR2 YNNKEL (reference sequence). Here the CDR3 reads CASTGRGYNSPLHF. The CDR3 DNA reads as TGTGCCAGCACCGGCAGGGGATACAATTCACCCCTCCACTTT.

This clonotype appeared many times. The chain links TRBV29-1 to TRBJ1-1; 8 nucleotides align to TRBD1. V lost 2 bases and J lost 8; bases outside the gene matches: 7. The CDR3 is 13 amino acids. The germline CDR1 and CDR2 sequences are SQVTM and ANQGSEA. The CDR3 protein is CSVEISGGVEAFF. CDR3 DNA sequence: TGCAGCGTTGAAATCTCAGGGGGCGTGGAAGCTTTCTTT. The full variable domain, its missing parts supplied by reference TRBV29-1 and TRBJ1-1, is SAVISQKPSRDICQRGTSLTIQCQVDSQVTMMFWYRQQPGQSLTLIATANQGSEATYESGFVIDKFPISRPNLTFSTLTVSNMSPEDSSIYLCSVEISGGVEAFFGQGTRLTVV.

This clonotype has ten or more counts. The rearrangement links TRBV4-3 to TRBJ2-3; TRBD2 matches 7 bases. Germline V gene data show CDR1 as LGHNA and CDR2 as YSLEER. J was trimmed by 4 bases and V by 4 bases; bases with no gene match: 5. The CDR3 is 14 residues long. The CDR3 nucleotides are TGCGCCAGCAGCCTTAAGCTAGCGGCAGATACGCAGTATTTT. Amino acids: CASSLKLAADTQYF.